These T cell receptor beta chains were read from a single sample in a study of human T cells and chemical hapten exposure. Each CDR3 protein is one row after TCRdb ran MiXCR on the RACE reads. The sample includes under 50,000 distinct CDR3 sequences, approximately 7.6% seen only once; the top ten take about 1.2%. The sample was whole blood, taken in connection with sensitization to the hapten diphenylcyclopropenone (DPC). The origin of the receptors is a woman in her 50s with alopecia areata. Some clones in this sample may be carry-over from other donors' samples. Each CDR3 is given with its conserved first and last residue. Each record gives: J gene, CDR3 length, V gene, CDR3 protein.

J: TRBJ2-1; length: 14; V: TRBV28; CDR3: CASSLSTGNNEQFF
J: TRBJ1-5; length: 15; V: TRBV2; CDR3: CASRGQGIGNQPQHF
J: TRBJ2-7; length: 16; V: TRBV18; CDR3: CASSPSGLAGSYEQYF
J: TRBJ2-1; length: 15; V: TRBV11-2; CDR3: CASSSLAGGPGLKFF
J: TRBJ1-5; length: 15; V: TRBV20-1; CDR3: CSARAIGESNQPQHF
J: TRBJ2-1; length: 15; V: TRBV24-1; CDR3: CATSGTSGTYNEQFF
J: TRBJ1-2; length: 12; V: TRBV29-1; CDR3: CSAVTGHYGYTF
J: TRBJ1-4; length: 12; V: TRBV29-1; CDR3: CSGAKGREKLFF
J: TRBJ1-2; length: 15; V: TRBV28; CDR3: CASSIPGQGFGGYTF
J: TRBJ1-6; length: 15; V: TRBV14; CDR3: CASSPRTGGYSPLHF
J: TRBJ2-7; length: 12; V: TRBV11-2; CDR3: CASSLSRHEQYF
J: TRBJ1-3; length: 15; V: TRBV6-6; CDR3: CASSSQGAPGNTIYF
J: TRBJ1-4; length: 17; V: TRBV4-2; CDR3: CASSQVQGGPTNEKLFF
J: TRBJ2-7; length: 14; V: TRBV19; CDR3: CASSPRQVNYEQYF
J: TRBJ1-2; length: 15; V: TRBV5-1; CDR3: CASSPSGQGLYGYTF
J: TRBJ2-3; length: 15; V: TRBV18; CDR3: CASSRRDTGTDTQYF
J: TRBJ1-4; length: 14; V: TRBV5-1; CDR3: CASSWGETNEKLFF
J: TRBJ2-7; length: 14; V: TRBV20-1; CDR3: CSASRAGVSLEQYF
J: TRBJ1-2; length: 13; V: TRBV11-1; CDR3: CASSFGQSYGYTF
J: TRBJ2-2; length: 15; V: TRBV13; CDR3: CASSLPGTSVGELFF
J: TRBJ2-2; length: 14; V: TRBV12-3/TRBV12-4; CDR3: CASSSTGEAGELFF
J: TRBJ2-1; length: 14; V: TRBV20-1; CDR3: CSARDYLGSQEQFF
J: TRBJ2-5; length: 11; V: TRBV20-1; CDR3: CSAGERETQYF
J: TRBJ1-1; length: 15; V: TRBV10-3; CDR3: CAISNLQGSNTEAFF
J: TRBJ1-1; length: 14; V: TRBV30; CDR3: CAWSRSRKNTEAFF
J: TRBJ2-7; length: 13; V: TRBV5-1; CDR3: CASSFGTDYEQYF
J: TRBJ2-2; length: 13; V: TRBV7-7; CDR3: CARGPPGTGELFF
J: TRBJ1-1; length: 13; V: TRBV6-1; CDR3: CASNKTPMMFAFF
J: TRBJ1-1; length: 11; V: TRBV20-1; CDR3: CSATTGLVAFF
J: TRBJ2-3; length: 15; V: TRBV5-4; CDR3: CASSGTSGSTDTQYF
J: TRBJ2-1; length: 15; V: TRBV7-2; CDR3: CASSFDRGGYNEQFF
J: TRBJ2-1; length: 13; V: TRBV6-5; CDR3: CASSYSTGIEQFF
J: TRBJ2-7; length: 15; V: TRBV7-2; CDR3: CASSPSTGGSHEQYF
J: TRBJ2-3; length: 13; V: TRBV11-3; CDR3: CASSGGVMDTQYF
J: TRBJ1-3; length: 11; V: TRBV29-1; CDR3: CSYSTGNTIYF
J: TRBJ2-5; length: 15; V: TRBV5-1; CDR3: CASSSVGLAQETQYF
J: TRBJ1-5; length: 14; V: TRBV7-9; CDR3: CASSTMGHGQPQHF
J: TRBJ1-1; length: 16; V: TRBV28; CDR3: CASSLAELVANTEAFF
J: TRBJ2-2; length: 15; V: TRBV4-1; CDR3: CASSLGTSFTGELFF
J: TRBJ2-1; length: 16; V: TRBV6-2/TRBV6-3; CDR3: CASSWRLTSGIKEQFF
J: TRBJ2-7; length: 15; V: TRBV11-2; CDR3: CASRLMTVASHEQYF
J: TRBJ2-2; length: 17; V: TRBV7-2; CDR3: CASSLGGPGRNTGELFF
J: TRBJ2-7; length: 16; V: TRBV3-1; CDR3: CASSQGNSGTGDEQYF
J: TRBJ1-1; length: 15; V: TRBV20-1; CDR3: CSARLTGGGYTEAFF
J: TRBJ1-2; length: 14; V: TRBV11-2; CDR3: CASSSSGGHYGYTF
J: TRBJ1-1; length: 16; V: TRBV7-2; CDR3: CASSPAGQVMNTEAFF
J: TRBJ1-6; length: 14; V: TRBV10-3; CDR3: CAISERQDNSPLHF
J: TRBJ1-4; length: 13; V: TRBV29-1; CDR3: CSVADRGSGKLFF
J: TRBJ2-3; length: 18; V: TRBV18; CDR3: CASSLQGPGQGTGGTQYF
J: TRBJ2-7; length: 14; V: TRBV4-2; CDR3: CASSQEKHSYEQYF
J: TRBJ2-5; length: 15; V: TRBV6-2/TRBV6-3; CDR3: CASSDPRGPGETQYF
J: TRBJ1-5; length: 13; V: TRBV18; CDR3: CASSPGVKEPQHF
J: TRBJ2-1; length: 17; V: TRBV7-8; CDR3: CASSLVFSGRGVNEQFF